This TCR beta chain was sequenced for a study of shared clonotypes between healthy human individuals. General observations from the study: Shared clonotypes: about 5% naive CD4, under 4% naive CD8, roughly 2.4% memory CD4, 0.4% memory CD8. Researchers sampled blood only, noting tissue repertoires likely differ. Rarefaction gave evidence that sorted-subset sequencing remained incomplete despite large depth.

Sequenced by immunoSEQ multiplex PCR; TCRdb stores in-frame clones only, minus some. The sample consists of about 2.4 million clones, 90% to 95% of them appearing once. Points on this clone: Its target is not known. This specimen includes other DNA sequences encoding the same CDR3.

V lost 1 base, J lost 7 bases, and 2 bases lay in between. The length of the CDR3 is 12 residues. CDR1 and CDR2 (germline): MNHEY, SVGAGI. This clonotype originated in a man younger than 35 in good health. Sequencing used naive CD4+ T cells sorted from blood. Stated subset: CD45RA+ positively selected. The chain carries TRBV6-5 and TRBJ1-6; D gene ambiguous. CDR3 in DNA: TGTGCCAGCAGTTACTTGAATTCACCCCTCCACTTT. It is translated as CASSYLNSPLHF.